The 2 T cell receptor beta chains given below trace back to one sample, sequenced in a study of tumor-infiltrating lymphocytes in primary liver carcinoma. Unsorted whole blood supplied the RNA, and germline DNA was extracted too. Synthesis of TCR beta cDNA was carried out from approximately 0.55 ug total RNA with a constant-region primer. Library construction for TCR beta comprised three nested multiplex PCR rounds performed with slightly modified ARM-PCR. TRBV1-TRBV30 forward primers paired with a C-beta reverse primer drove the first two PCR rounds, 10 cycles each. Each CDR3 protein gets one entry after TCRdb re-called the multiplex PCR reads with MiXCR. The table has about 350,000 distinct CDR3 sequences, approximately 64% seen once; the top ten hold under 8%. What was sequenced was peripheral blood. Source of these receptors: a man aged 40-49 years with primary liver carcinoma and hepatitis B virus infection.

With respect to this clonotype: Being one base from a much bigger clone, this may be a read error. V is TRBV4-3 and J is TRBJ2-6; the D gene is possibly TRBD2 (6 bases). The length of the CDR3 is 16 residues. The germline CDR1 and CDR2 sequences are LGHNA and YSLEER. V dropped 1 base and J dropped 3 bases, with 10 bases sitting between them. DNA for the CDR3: TGCGCCAGCAGCCAAGTGCCCGGGAGTGGGGCCAACGTCCTGACTTTC. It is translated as CASSQVPGSGANVLTF.

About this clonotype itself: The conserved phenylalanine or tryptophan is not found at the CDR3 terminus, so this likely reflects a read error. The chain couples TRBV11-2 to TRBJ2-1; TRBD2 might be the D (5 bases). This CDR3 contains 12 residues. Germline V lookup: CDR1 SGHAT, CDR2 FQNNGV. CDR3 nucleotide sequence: TGTGTCAGCAGCTTAGGAGGAGATGAGCAGTTCTTA. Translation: CVSSLGGDEQFL.